Given below is one T cell receptor beta chain in context. Its specificity is unknown. Just one base apart from a much larger clone, this may be a read error. During its preparation, the TCRbeta library received unique molecular identifiers. Each CDR3 protein gets one entry after TCRdb re-called the PCR reads with MiXCR. The sample carries 200,000 to 250,000 distinct CDR3 sequences, around 9.2% recorded once. With V trimmed by 3 bases and J by 1 base, 5 bases remained unmatched. Germline loops: CDR1 DFQATT, CDR2 SNEGSKA (reference sequence). CDR3 length: 14 amino acids. This entry comes from a study of T-cell reconstitution after alpha-beta-depleted transplantation in children. Study observations and caveats: Newly generated T cells supplied most T-cell counts and diversity one year post-transplant.

V usage is TRBV20-1 and J usage is TRBJ2-7, with 8 bases lining up with TRBD2. The sample here was PBMCs, mostly from graft donor cells, taken 360 days after TCRalphabeta/CD19-depleted stem cell transplant. The receptor comes from a male patient under 10 years old who had a stem cell transplant for acute myeloid leukemia, so the T cells may come from the graft donor. The CDR3 loop is CSARRAGASYEQYF. In DNA form, the CDR3 reads TGCAGTGCTAGGAGAGCGGGGGCTTCCTACGAGCAGTACTTC.